These T cell receptor beta chains were read from a single sample in a study of cytomegalovirus exposure and HLA in healthy donors. Here immunoSEQ multiplex PCR was the method, and the copy in TCRdb shows in-frame clones only, minus some. The sample lists fewer than 200,000 clones; 85% were seen once. The sequencing input was PBMCs. The receptors were gathered from a young man in good health and CMV-seropositive. Both conserved end residues are part of each CDR3. A D gene is named only where the DNA matches it firmly. Size is stated for part of the rows, as once, few or many counts, or as a class when the clone is expanded.

CDR3: CATSGTSGGGETQYF
DNA: TGTGCCACCAGCGGGACTAGCGGGGGTGGAGAGACCCAGTACTTC
D: TRBD2
V: TRBV15
size: few
J: TRBJ2-5
length: 15

CDR3: CASSSQGQPQHF
DNA: TGTGCCAGCAGTTCACAGGGTCAGCCCCAGCATTTT
D: -
V: TRBV27
size: -
J: TRBJ1-5
length: 12

CDR3: CASTPGQGGYGYTF
DNA: TGTGCCAGCACCCCGGGACAGGGGGGCTATGGCTACACCTTC
D: TRBD1
V: TRBV5-6
size: -
J: TRBJ1-2
length: 14

CDR3: CASSSRQISGNTIYF
DNA: TGTGCCAGCAGCTCCCGACAGATCTCTGGAAACACCATATATTTT
D: -
V: TRBV5-4
size: -
J: TRBJ1-3
length: 15

CDR3: CASSEGRGSGELFF
DNA: TGTGCCAGCAGCGAAGGGAGGGGATCCGGGGAGCTGTTTTTT
D: TRBD2
V: TRBV7-7
size: -
J: TRBJ2-2
length: 14

CDR3: CASSQDPDRRSEHFNLLYGYTF
DNA: TGCGCCAGCAGCCAAGACCCTGACAGACGAAGCGAGCACTTTAATTTATTGTATGGCTACACCTTC
D: -
V: TRBV4-3
size: -
J: TRBJ1-2
length: 22

CDR3: CASTRSLLVDYGYTF
DNA: TGTGCCAGCACCCGGAGCCTGTTAGTGGACTATGGCTACACCTTC
D: -
V: TRBV7-9
size: -
J: TRBJ1-2
length: 15

CDR3: CASSLGQLAARDTQYF
DNA: TGTGCCAGCAGTCTCGGACAGCTGGCTGCCCGAGATACGCAGTATTTT
D: -
V: TRBV2
size: -
J: TRBJ2-3
length: 16

CDR3: CASSLGVSGQGGYEQYF
DNA: TGTGCCAGCAGCTTGGGCGTATCGGGACAGGGAGGCTACGAGCAGTACTTC
D: TRBD1
V: TRBV5-4
size: -
J: TRBJ2-7
length: 17

CDR3: CASSLSGTGENNEQFF
DNA: TGTGCCAGCAGCTTAAGTGGGACAGGGGAGAACAATGAGCAGTTCTTC
D: TRBD1
V: TRBV7-8
size: -
J: TRBJ2-1
length: 16

CDR3: CASSGRDRSTDTQYF
DNA: TGTGCCAGCAGCGGACGGGACAGGTCCACAGATACGCAGTATTTT
D: TRBD1
V: TRBV9
size: -
J: TRBJ2-3
length: 15

CDR3: CASSPRQGPEQYF
DNA: TGCGCCAGCAGCCCCCGACAGGGGCCCGAGCAGTACTTC
D: TRBD1
V: TRBV5-1
size: -
J: TRBJ2-7
length: 13

CDR3: CASSRLAEIAKNIQYF
DNA: TGTGCCAGTAGTCGACTAGCGGAGATAGCCAAAAACATTCAGTACTTC
D: TRBD2
V: TRBV19
size: -
J: TRBJ2-4
length: 16

CDR3: CASSGGGTDTQYF
DNA: TGTGCCAGCAGCGGGGGCGGCACAGATACGCAGTATTTT
D: -
V: TRBV7-2
size: -
J: TRBJ2-3
length: 13

CDR3: CASSLYRIRSGANGLTF
DNA: TGTGCCAGCAGTTTATACCGCATCCGCTCTGGGGCCAACGGCCTGACTTTC
D: -
V: TRBV27
size: -
J: TRBJ2-6
length: 17

CDR3: CASRPAPGTGSRNEQFF
DNA: TGTGCCAGCAGACCAGCCCCCGGGACAGGTTCTAGGAATGAGCAGTTCTTC
D: TRBD1
V: TRBV27
size: -
J: TRBJ2-1
length: 17

CDR3: CASSELGASNYEQYF
DNA: TGTGCCAGCAGTGAATTGGGGGCCTCGAACTACGAGCAGTACTTC
D: -
V: TRBV6-1
size: medium-sized
J: TRBJ2-7
length: 15

CDR3: CASRLSGGATGELFF
DNA: TGTGCCAGCAGGCTTAGCGGGGGGGCTACCGGGGAGCTGTTTTTT
D: TRBD2
V: TRBV6-1
size: -
J: TRBJ2-2
length: 15

CDR3: CASSFGRGISEKLFF
DNA: TGTGCCAGCTCTTTCGGCAGGGGCATTTCGGAAAAACTGTTTTTT
D: -
V: TRBV6-1
size: -
J: TRBJ1-4
length: 15

CDR3: CASSQDRGGDEQFF
DNA: TGTGCCAGCAGCCAAGACCGGGGGGGCGACGAGCAGTTCTTC
D: TRBD2
V: TRBV4-2
size: -
J: TRBJ2-1
length: 14

CDR3: CASSLSGGGYTF
DNA: TGTGCCAGCAGCTTAAGCGGGGGGGGCTACACCTTC
D: -
V: TRBV11-2
size: -
J: TRBJ1-2
length: 12

CDR3: CASSRTGARSDEQFF
DNA: TGTGCCAGCAGTCGGACAGGGGCTCGCTCCGATGAGCAGTTCTTC
D: TRBD1
V: TRBV6-6
size: -
J: TRBJ2-1
length: 15

CDR3: CASSGGNSYEQYF
DNA: TGTGCCAGCAGCGGGGGGAACTCCTACGAGCAGTACTTC
D: -
V: TRBV7-2
size: once
J: TRBJ2-7
length: 13

CDR3: CASSEARGVNYGYTF
DNA: TGTGCCAGCAGTGAGGCCAGGGGGGTAAACTATGGCTACACCTTC
D: TRBD1
V: TRBV6-1
size: -
J: TRBJ1-2
length: 15

CDR3: CASSQEQGVYEQYF
DNA: TGCGCCAGCAGCCAAGAACAGGGGGTCTACGAGCAGTACTTC
D: TRBD1
V: TRBV4-3
size: -
J: TRBJ2-7
length: 14

CDR3: CASSSSGTGNTEAFF
DNA: TGCGCCAGCAGCTCATCCGGGACAGGGAACACTGAAGCTTTCTTT
D: TRBD1
V: TRBV5-1
size: once
J: TRBJ1-1
length: 15